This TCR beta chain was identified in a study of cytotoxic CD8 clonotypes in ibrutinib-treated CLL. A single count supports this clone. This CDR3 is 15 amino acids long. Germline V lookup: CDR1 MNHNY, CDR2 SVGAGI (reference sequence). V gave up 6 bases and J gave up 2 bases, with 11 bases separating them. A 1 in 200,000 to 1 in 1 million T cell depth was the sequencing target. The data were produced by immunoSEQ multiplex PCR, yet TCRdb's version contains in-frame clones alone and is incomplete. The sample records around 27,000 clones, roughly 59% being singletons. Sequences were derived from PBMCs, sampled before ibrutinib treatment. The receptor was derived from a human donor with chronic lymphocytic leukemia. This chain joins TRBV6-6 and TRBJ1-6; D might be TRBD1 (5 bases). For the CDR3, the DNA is TGTGCCAGCAGCCCCTGGGGGGCCTATAATTCACCCCTCCACTTT. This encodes CASSPWGAYNSPLHF.